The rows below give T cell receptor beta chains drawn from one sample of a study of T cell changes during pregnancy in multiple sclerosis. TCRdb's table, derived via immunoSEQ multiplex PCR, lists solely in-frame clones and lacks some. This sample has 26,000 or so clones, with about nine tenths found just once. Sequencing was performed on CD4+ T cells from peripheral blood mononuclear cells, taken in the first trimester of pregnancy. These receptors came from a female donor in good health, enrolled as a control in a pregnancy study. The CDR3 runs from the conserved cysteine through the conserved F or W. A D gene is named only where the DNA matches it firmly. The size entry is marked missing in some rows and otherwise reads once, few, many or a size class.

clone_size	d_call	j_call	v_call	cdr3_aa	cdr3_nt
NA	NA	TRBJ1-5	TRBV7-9	CASSLGELGNQPQHF	TGTGCCAGCAGCTTAGGGGAGTTGGGCAATCAGCCCCAGCATTTT
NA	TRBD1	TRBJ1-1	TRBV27	CASSLKGGNTEAFF	TGTGCCAGCAGTTTAAAAGGGGGCAACACTGAAGCTTTCTTT
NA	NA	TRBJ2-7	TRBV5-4	CASSFRGHEQYF	TGTGCCAGCAGCTTTCGAGGCCACGAGCAGTACTTC
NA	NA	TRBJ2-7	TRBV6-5	CASSYPSSGYYEQYF	TGTGCCAGCAGTTACCCCTCGTCGGGATACTACGAGCAGTACTTC
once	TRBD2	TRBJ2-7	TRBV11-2	CASSYNSGRRDEQYF	TGTGCCAGCAGCTACAACAGCGGGAGGCGCGACGAGCAGTACTTC
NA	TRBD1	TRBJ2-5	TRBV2	CASSEVTGGRETQYF	TGTGCCAGCAGTGAAGTTACAGGGGGGAGGGAGACCCAGTACTTC
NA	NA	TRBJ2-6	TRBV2	CASTLGGGANVLTF	TGTGCCAGCACCTTGGGGGGTGGGGCCAACGTCCTGACTTTC
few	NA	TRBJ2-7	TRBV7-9	CASSAGLYEQYF	TGTGCCAGCAGCGCCGGACTCTACGAGCAGTACTTC
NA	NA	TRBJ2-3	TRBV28	CASSGGGTQYF	TGTGCCAGCAGTGGGGGCGGCACGCAGTATTTT
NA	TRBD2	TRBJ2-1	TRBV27	CASSPAWTSGRNEQFF	TGTGCCAGCAGTCCAGCTTGGACTAGCGGGAGAAATGAGCAGTTCTTC
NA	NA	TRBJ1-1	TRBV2	CASSERGNTEAFF	TGTGCCAGCAGTGAAAGGGGGAACACTGAAGCTTTCTTT
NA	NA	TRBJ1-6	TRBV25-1	CASSDSGYSPLHF	TGTGCCAGCAGTGACTCAGGCTATTCACCCCTCCACTTT
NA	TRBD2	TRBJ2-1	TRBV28	CASSLTSGRNEQFF	TGTGCCAGCAGTCTGACTAGCGGGAGGAATGAGCAGTTCTTC
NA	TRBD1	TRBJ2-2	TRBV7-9	CASSQTTGTGWPGELFF	TGTGCCAGCAGCCAAACAACCGGGACAGGGTGGCCCGGGGAGCTGTTTTTT